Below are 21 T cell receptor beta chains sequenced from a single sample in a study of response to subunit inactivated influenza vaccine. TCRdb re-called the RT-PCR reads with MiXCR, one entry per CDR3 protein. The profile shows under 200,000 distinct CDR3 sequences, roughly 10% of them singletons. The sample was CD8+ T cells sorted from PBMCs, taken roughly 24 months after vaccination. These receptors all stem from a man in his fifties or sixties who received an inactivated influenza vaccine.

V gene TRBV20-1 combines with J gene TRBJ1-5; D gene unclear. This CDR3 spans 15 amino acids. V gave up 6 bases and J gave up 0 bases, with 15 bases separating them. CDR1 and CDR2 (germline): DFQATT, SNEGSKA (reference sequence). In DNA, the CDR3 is TGCAGTGCAAAGAGGGTGGATTATAGCAATCAGCCCCAGCATTTT. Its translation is CSAKRVDYSNQPQHF.

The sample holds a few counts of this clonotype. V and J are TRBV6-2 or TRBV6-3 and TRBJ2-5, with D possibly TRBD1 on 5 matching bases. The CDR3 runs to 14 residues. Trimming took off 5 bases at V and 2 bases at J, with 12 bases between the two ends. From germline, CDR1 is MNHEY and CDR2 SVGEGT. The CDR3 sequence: CASSRTWGQETQYF. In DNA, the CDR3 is TGTGCCAGCAGTCGGACATGGGGACAAGAGACCCAGTACTTC.

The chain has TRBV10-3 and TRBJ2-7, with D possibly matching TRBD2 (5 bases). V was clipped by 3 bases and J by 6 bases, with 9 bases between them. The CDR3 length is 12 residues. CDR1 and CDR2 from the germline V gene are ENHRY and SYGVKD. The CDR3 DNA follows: TGTGCCATCAGTGACCCCGGAGGCGAGCAGTACTTC. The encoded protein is CAISDPGGEQYF.

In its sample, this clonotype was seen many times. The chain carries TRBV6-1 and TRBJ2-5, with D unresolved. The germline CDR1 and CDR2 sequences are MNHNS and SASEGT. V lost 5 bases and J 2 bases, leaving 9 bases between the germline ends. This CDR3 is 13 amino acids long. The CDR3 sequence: CASSRHAQETQYF. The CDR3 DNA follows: TGTGCCAGCAGTAGACACGCACAAGAGACCCAGTACTTC.

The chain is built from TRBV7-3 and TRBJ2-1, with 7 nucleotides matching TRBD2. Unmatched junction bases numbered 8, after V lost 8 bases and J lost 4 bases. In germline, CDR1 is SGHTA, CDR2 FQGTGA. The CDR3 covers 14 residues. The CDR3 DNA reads TGTGCCAGCTCCCTAGCGGAGGGGTACAATGAGCAGTTCTTC. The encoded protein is CASSLAEGYNEQFF.

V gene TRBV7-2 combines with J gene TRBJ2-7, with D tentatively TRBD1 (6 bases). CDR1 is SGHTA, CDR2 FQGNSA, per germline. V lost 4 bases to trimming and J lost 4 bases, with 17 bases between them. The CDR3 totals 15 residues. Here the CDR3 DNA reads TGTGCCAGCAGCTCCAGCCAGGGGCGAATTTACGAGCAGTACTTC. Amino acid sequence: CASSSSQGRIYEQYF.

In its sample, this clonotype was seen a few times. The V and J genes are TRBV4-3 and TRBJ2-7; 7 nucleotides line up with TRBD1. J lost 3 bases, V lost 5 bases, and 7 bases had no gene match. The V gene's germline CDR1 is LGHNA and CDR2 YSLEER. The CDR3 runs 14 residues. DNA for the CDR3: TGCGCCAGCAGCAACGATAACAGGGGCTACGAGCAGTACTTC. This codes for CASSNDNRGYEQYF.

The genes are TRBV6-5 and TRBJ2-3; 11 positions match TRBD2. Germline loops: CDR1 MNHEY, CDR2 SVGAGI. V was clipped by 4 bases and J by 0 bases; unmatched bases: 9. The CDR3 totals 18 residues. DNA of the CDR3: TGTGCCAGCAGTTCCGAGTTAAGACTAGCGGGGAGCACAGATACGCAGTATTTT. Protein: CASSSELRLAGSTDTQYF.

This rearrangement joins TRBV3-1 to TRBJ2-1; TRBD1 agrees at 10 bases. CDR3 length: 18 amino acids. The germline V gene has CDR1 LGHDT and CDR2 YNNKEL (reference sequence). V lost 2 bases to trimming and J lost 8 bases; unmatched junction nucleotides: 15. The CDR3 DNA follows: TGTGCCAGCAGCCAAAGAGGCCGGGTTGGACAGGGGGTCGATGAGCAGTTCTTC. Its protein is CASSQRGRVGQGVDEQFF.

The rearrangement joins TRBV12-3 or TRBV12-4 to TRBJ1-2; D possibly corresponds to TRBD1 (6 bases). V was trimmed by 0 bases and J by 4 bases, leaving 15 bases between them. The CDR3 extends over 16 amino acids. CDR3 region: CASSLAGGGPRYGYTF. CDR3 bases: TGTGCCAGCAGTTTAGCGGGTGGGGGGCCCCGCTATGGCTACACCTTC.

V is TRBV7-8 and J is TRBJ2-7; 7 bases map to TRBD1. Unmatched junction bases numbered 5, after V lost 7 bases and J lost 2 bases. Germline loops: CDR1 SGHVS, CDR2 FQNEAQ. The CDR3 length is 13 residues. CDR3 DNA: TGTGCCAGCACCGAGGGGGCGGCCTACGAGCAGTACTTC. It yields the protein CASTEGAAYEQYF.

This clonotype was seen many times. In DNA form, the CDR3 reads TGTGCCAGCAGTTACTATTCGGAGGTCCAAGAGACCCAGTACTTC. As protein: CASSYYSEVQETQYF. This chain connects TRBV6-2 or TRBV6-3 to TRBJ2-5; perhaps TRBD2 as D (5 bases). The CDR3 totals 15 residues. V lost 1 base, J lost 1 base, and 10 bases lay in between. Per germline, CDR1 MNHEY and CDR2 SVGEGT.

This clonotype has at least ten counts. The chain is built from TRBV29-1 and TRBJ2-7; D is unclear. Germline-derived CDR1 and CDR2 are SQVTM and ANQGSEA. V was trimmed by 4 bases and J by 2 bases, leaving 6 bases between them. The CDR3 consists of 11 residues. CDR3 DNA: TGCAGCGTTGGGCATACCTACGAGCAGTACTTC. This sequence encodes CSVGHTYEQYF.

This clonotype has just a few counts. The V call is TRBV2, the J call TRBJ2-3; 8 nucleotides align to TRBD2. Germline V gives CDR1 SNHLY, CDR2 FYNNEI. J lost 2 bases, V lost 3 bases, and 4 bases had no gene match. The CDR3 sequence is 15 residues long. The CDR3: CASSEGTSITDTQYF. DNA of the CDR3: TGTGCCAGCAGTGAGGGGACTAGTATCACAGATACGCAGTATTTT.

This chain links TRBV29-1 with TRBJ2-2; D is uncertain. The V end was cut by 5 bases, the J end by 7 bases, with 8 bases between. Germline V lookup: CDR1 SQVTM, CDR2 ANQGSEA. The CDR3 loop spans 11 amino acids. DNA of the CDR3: TGCAGCGTTCGAGTGGGCGGGGAGCTGTTTTTT. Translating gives CSVRVGGELFF.

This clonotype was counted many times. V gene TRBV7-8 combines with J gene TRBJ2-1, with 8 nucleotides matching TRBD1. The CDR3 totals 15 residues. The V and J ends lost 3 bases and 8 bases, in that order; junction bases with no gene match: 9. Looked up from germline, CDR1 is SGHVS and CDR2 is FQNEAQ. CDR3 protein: CASSFRDRRFDEQFF. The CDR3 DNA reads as TGTGCCAGCAGCTTTAGGGACAGGAGGTTCGATGAGCAGTTCTTC.

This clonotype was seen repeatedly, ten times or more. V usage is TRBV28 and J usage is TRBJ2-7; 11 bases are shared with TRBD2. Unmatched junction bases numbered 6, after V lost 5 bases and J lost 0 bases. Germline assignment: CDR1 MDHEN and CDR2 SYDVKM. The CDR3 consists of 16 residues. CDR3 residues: CASSISTSGDSYEQYF. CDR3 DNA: TGTGCCAGCAGTATCTCGACTAGCGGGGACTCCTACGAGCAGTACTTC. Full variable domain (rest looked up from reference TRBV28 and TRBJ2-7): DVKVTQSSRYLVKRTGEKVFLECVQDMDHENMFWYRQDPGLGLRLIYFSYDVKMKEKGDIPEGYSVSREKKERFSLILESASTNQTSMYLCASSISTSGDSYEQYFGPGTRLTVT.

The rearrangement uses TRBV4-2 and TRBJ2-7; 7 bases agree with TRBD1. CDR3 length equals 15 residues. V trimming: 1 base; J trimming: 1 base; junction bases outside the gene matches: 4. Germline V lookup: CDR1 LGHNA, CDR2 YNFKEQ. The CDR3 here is CASSQGDSDSYEQYF. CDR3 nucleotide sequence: TGTGCCAGCAGCCAAGGGGACAGCGATTCCTACGAGCAGTACTTC.

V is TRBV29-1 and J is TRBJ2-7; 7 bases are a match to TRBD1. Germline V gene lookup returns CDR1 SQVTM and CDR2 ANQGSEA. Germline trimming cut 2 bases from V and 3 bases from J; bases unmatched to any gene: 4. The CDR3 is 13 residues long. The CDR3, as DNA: TGCAGCGTTGAATCGGGACAGAGCTACGAGCAGTACTTC. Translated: CSVESGQSYEQYF.

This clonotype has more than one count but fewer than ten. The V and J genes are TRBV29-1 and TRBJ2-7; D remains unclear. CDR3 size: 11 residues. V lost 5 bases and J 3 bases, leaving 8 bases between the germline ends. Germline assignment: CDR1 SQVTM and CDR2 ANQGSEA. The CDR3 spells CSVRVNYEQYF. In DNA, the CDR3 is TGCAGCGTTAGGGTTAACTACGAGCAGTACTTC.

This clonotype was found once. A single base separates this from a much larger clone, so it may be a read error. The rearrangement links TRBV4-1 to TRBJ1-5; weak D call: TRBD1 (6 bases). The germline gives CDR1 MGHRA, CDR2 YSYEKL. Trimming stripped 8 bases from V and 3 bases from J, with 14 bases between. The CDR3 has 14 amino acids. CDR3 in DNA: TGCGCCAGCGCTATACAGGGCATCAATCAGCCCCAGCATTTT. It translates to CASAIQGINQPQHF.